These 21 T cell receptor beta chains came from one sample sequenced in a study of cytomegalovirus exposure and HLA in healthy donors. The PCR used 60 Vbeta and 13 Jbeta primers. Measured with immunoSEQ multiplex PCR; TCRdb has only the in-frame clones, and not every one. The table lists under 250,000 clones, 79% of them singletons. The sample consisted of PBMCs. The receptors here all came from a man aged 45 to 65 in good health and CMV-seronegative.

This chain connects TRBV11-2 to TRBJ1-6; 8 positions agree with TRBD1. This CDR3 contains 14 residues. The germline V gene encodes CDR1 SGHAT and CDR2 FQNNGV. V shed 4 bases, J shed 10 bases, and the junction held 6 bases outside the gene matches. The CDR3 DNA reads TGTGCCAGCAGCTCCAGGACAGGGAGGTCACCCCTCCACTTT. It encodes CASSSRTGRSPLHF.

The chain recombines TRBV19 with TRBJ1-3; TRBD1 agrees at 9 bases. This CDR3 is built from 16 residues. CDR1 is LNHDA and CDR2 is SQIVND in the germline V gene (reference sequence). J was trimmed by 4 bases and V by 1 base; bases with no gene match: 5. The chain's CDR3 is CASSIAGTGSGNTIYF. The CDR3 bases are TGTGCCAGTAGTATAGCCGGGACAGGGTCCGGAAACACCATATATTTT.

This clone was picked up a small number of times. This rearrangement joins TRBV7-9 to TRBJ2-1; 7 bases align to TRBD2. CDR1 and CDR2 from the germline V gene are SEHNR and FQNEAQ (reference sequence). This CDR3 spans 16 amino acids. J lost 0 bases, V lost 1 base, and 3 bases had no gene match. In nucleotides, the CDR3 is TGTGCCAGCAGCTTAGGTTCGGGGGGCTCCTACAATGAGCAGTTCTTC. Translation gives CASSLGSGGSYNEQFF.

The chain employs TRBV19 and TRBJ1-1; no clear D gene. V lost 8 bases to trimming and J lost 3 bases, with 10 bases between them. This CDR3 region has 12 residues. Germline CDR1 reads LNHDA; CDR2 reads SQIVND (reference sequence). The CDR3 here is CASGRVDTEAFF. The CDR3 DNA is TGTGCCAGTGGTCGGGTGGACACTGAAGCTTTCTTT.

The chain links TRBV7-6 to TRBJ1-3, with 9 bases that match TRBD1. After removal of 5 bases from V and 2 bases from J, the junction contained 4 bases not matched to a gene. Germline CDR1 and CDR2: SGHVS and FNYEAQ. The CDR3 has 15 residues. The CDR3 region is CASSPGTGTGNTIYF. The CDR3 DNA reads TGTGCCAGCAGCCCCGGGACAGGGACTGGAAACACCATATATTTT.

This clone was seen a single time. Given the absence of the conserved phenylalanine or tryptophan at the CDR3 end, a read error is likely. The DNA is omitted, as the CDR3 cannot be located on it reliably, and the CDR3 follows TCRdb's listing. This chain joins TRBV19 and TRBJ2-7; no DNA check was done on the table's D call, TRBD2. Looked up from germline, CDR1 is LNHDA and CDR2 is SQIVND (reference sequence). The CDR3 comprises 24 residues, both ends counted. CDR3: CASKPLGLWPNRGLLRAVLQLSSS.

The CDR3, as DNA: TGTGCCAGCAGCGTTGGACTAGCCCCCGGGGAGCTGTTTTTT. This codes for CASSVGLAPGELFF. V gene TRBV9 combines with J gene TRBJ2-2; the match to TRBD2 covers 8 bases. Trimming took 2 bases from V and 6 from J; bases not matched to a gene: 3. The CDR3 extends over 14 amino acids. CDR1 is SGDLS, CDR2 YYNGEE, per germline. The full variable domain, with the rest looked up from reference TRBV9 and TRBJ2-2, is DSGVTQTPKHLITATGQRVTLRCSPRSGDLSVYWYQQSLDQGLQFLIQYYNGEERAKGNILERFSAQQFPDLHSELNLSSLELGDSALYFCASSVGLAPGELFFGEGSRLTVL.

The chain joins TRBV7-8 to TRBJ1-1; tentatively, D is TRBD1 (6 bases). The CDR3 runs 14 residues. The V gene's germline CDR1 is SGHVS and CDR2 FQNEAQ. V was cut by 7 bases and J by 6 bases, with 18 bases left in between. In nucleotides, the CDR3 is TGTGCCAGCAACCCCACTGGGGGCCGGGCTGAAGCTTTCTTT. This gives the protein CASNPTGGRAEAFF.

A few counts support this clone. Here the CDR3 reads CASSFLHSYSYNEQFF. As DNA, the CDR3 is TGTGCCAGCAGCTTTCTTCACAGTTATTCCTACAATGAGCAGTTCTTC. The chain joins TRBV5-4 to TRBJ2-1, with D uncertain. This CDR3 comprises 16 residues. CDR1 is SGHNT and CDR2 is YYREEE in the germline V gene (reference sequence). Between the trimmed V and J ends, which lost 2 bases and 1 base, there was a span of 13 bases. The whole variable domain, remainder taken from reference TRBV5-4 and TRBJ2-1, is ETGVTQSPTHLIKTRGQQVTLRCSSQSGHNTVSWYQQALGQGPQFIFQYYREEENGRGNFPPRFSGLQFPNYSSELNVNALELDDSALYLCASSFLHSYSYNEQFFGPGTRLTVL.

V and J are TRBV28 and TRBJ1-3, with D possibly matching TRBD1 (6 bases). Germline lookup yields CDR1 MDHEN and CDR2 SYDVKM. Trimming took off 4 bases at V and 1 base at J, with 14 bases between the two ends. CDR3 length: 16 residues. The CDR3 DNA follows: TGTGCCAGCAGTTCCGGACAGTTAAGATCTGGAAACACCATATATTTT. Its protein product is CASSSGQLRSGNTIYF.

The J gene is TRBJ1-1, the V gene TRBV15; the D gene is possibly TRBD1 (5 bases). The CDR3 totals 12 residues. Germline CDR1 LNHNV, CDR2 YYDKDF (reference sequence). V lost 3 bases, J lost 10 bases, and 12 bases lay in between. Here the CDR3 reads CATSRGPDRAFF. Written as DNA, the CDR3 is TGTGCCACCAGCAGGGGGCCAGATCGAGCTTTCTTT.

The V and J genes are TRBV6-5 and TRBJ2-3, with 9 positions matching TRBD2. This CDR3 has 16 amino acids. V was clipped by 0 bases and J by 7 bases; unmatched bases: 8. The germline gives CDR1 MNHEY, CDR2 SVGAGI. CDR3 DNA: TGTGCCAGCAGTTACTCGGCTAGCGGGATACGATATACGCAGTATTTT. Translated: CASSYSASGIRYTQYF.

The chain carries TRBV29-1 and TRBJ2-3, with 12 bases fitting TRBD1. The CDR3 is 16 amino acids. V trimming: 3 bases; J trimming: 0 bases; junction bases outside the gene matches: 4. Germline V gene sequence: CDR1 SQVTM, CDR2 ANQGSEA. CDR3 coding DNA: TGCAGCGTTGAGGGGACAGGGGGCTCTAGCACAGATACGCAGTATTTT. Its protein product is CSVEGTGGSSTDTQYF.

The CDR3 DNA reads TGTGCCATCAGGGGCCTGGGACTAGCCGGGAGTATCGAGCAGTACTTC. Translating it yields CAIRGLGLAGSIEQYF. The rearrangement links TRBV10-3 to TRBJ2-7; 9 nucleotides align to TRBD2. This CDR3 region has 16 residues. Germline V lookup: CDR1 ENHRY, CDR2 SYGVKD. Trimming removed 6 bases from V and 6 bases from J; junction bases left unmatched: 15.

The rearrangement uses TRBV10-3 and TRBJ1-5; no firm D call. Trimming cost V 2 bases and J 1 base, with 9 bases left between them. This CDR3 is built from 15 residues. Germline lookup yields CDR1 ENHRY and CDR2 SYGVKD. The CDR3 nucleotides read TGTGCCATCAGTGAGGGCGGATCAAGCAATCAGCCCCAGCATTTT. It encodes CAISEGGSSNQPQHF.

This clone has only a few counts. V is TRBV12-5 and J is TRBJ2-7, with D hard to call. Between the trimmed V and J ends, which lost 0 bases and 2 bases, there was a span of 5 bases. The CDR3 consists of 13 residues. Germline V gene sequence: CDR1 LGHNT, CDR2 FRNRAP. The CDR3 loop is CASGLVSTYEQYF. As DNA, the CDR3 is TGTGCTAGTGGTTTGGTTAGTACCTACGAGCAGTACTTC. The full variable domain, with the rest looked up from reference TRBV12-5 and TRBJ2-7, is DARVTQTPRHKVTEMGQEVTMRCQPILGHNTVFWYRQTMMQGLELLAYFRNRAPLDDSGMPKDRFSAEMPDATLATLKIQPSEPRDSAVYFCASGLVSTYEQYFGPGTRLTVT.

The chain links TRBV27 to TRBJ2-1; D is uncertain. This CDR3 has 16 residues. Trimming took 3 bases from V and 2 from J, leaving 14 bases between them. The germline V gene has CDR1 MNHEY and CDR2 SMNVEV (reference sequence). The CDR3, as DNA: TGTGCCAGCAGTTTCGTGGCCGCCGCGGCCTACAATGAGCAGTTCTTC. It encodes CASSFVAAAAYNEQFF.

V and J are TRBV28 and TRBJ2-1, with D perhaps TRBD1 (5 bases). Between the trimmed V and J ends, which lost 2 bases and 0 bases, there was a span of 5 bases. CDR3 length: 14 amino acids. Germline CDR1 reads MDHEN; CDR2 reads SYDVKM. The CDR3 DNA sequence: TGTGCCAGCAGTTTACAGGGCTCCTACAATGAGCAGTTCTTC. It codes for CASSLQGSYNEQFF. The whole variable domain, remainder taken from reference TRBV28 and TRBJ2-1, is DVKVTQSSRYLVKRTGEKVFLECVQDMDHENMFWYRQDPGLGLRLIYFSYDVKMKEKGDIPEGYSVSREKKERFSLILESASTNQTSMYLCASSLQGSYNEQFFGPGTRLTVL.

This clone was detected once. The junction departs from germline at one end; a sequencing error may be responsible. This chain links TRBV9 with TRBJ2-2, with D tentatively TRBD2 (5 bases). Germline assignment: CDR1 SGDLS and CDR2 YYNGEE. The CDR3 is 16 residues long. CDR3 bases: TGTGCCAGCAGCGTAGCGATAGTGGCGAACACCGGGGAGCCGTTTTTT. Translation: CASSVAIVANTGEPFF. Filled out from reference TRBV9 and TRBJ2-2, the complete variable domain reads DSGVTQTPKHLITATGQRVTLRCSPRSGDLSVYWYQQSLDQGLQFLIQYYNGEERAKGNILERFSAQQFPDLHSELNLSSLELGDSALYFCASSVAIVANTGEPFFGEGSRLTVL.

The chain is built from TRBV2 and TRBJ1-5; tentative D call: TRBD1 (6 bases). In germline, CDR1 is SNHLY, CDR2 FYNNEI. Deletions cut 2 bases from V and 3 bases from J, with 8 bases between. The CDR3 totals 14 residues. The CDR3: CASSEWTANQPQHF. The CDR3 DNA reads TGTGCCAGCAGTGAATGGACAGCCAATCAGCCCCAGCATTTT.

This rearrangement joins TRBV4-1 to TRBJ1-2; no clear D gene. The ends were cut back, 0 bases at V and 4 bases at J, with 3 bases in the middle. Germline assignment: CDR1 MGHRA and CDR2 YSYEKL. The CDR3 is 12 residues long. The CDR3 nucleotides are TGCGCCAGCAGCCAAGATCGCTATGGCTACACCTTC. Its protein is CASSQDRYGYTF.